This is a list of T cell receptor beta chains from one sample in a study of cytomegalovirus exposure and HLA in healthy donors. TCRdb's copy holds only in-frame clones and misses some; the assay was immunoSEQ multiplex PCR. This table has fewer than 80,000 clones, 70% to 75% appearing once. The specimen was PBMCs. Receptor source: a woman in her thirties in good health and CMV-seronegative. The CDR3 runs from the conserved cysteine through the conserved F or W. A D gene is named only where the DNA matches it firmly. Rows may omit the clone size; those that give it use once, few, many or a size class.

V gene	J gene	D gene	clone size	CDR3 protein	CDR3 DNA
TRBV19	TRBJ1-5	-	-	CASSIGDIHSNQPQHF	TGTGCCAGTAGTATAGGTGACATCCATAGCAATCAGCCCCAGCATTTT
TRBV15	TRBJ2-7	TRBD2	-	CATRGLAGESYEQYF	TGTGCCACCAGAGGGCTAGCGGGAGAGTCCTACGAGCAGTACTTC
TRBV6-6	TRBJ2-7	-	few	CASSRRGGPLSGQYF	TGTGCCAGCAGTCGTAGAGGGGGACCACTATCCGGGCAGTACTTC
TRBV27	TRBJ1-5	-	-	CASSSPGDLNQPQHF	TGTGCCAGCAGTTCCCCGGGGGACCTTAATCAGCCCCAGCATTTT
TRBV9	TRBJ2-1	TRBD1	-	CASSVEGGLYNEQFF	TGTGCCAGCAGCGTAGAAGGGGGCCTCTACAATGAGCAGTTCTTC
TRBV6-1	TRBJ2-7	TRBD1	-	CASSDASPPQTGAPYEQYF	TGTGCCAGCAGTGACGCTAGCCCCCCTCAAACAGGGGCCCCCTACGAGCAGTACTTC
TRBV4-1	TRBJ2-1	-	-	CASSQDQGQVYNEQFF	TGCGCCAGCAGCCAAGATCAGGGACAAGTTTACAATGAGCAGTTCTTC
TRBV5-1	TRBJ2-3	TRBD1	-	CASSSGQRTGTQYF	TGCGCCAGCAGCTCCGGACAGAGGACAGGTACGCAGTATTTT
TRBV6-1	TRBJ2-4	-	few	CASSEAAVNIQYF	TGTGCCAGCAGTGAAGCGGCCGTTAACATTCAGTACTTC
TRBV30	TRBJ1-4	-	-	CAWRQGRVSEKLFF	TGTGCCTGGAGACAGGGTAGGGTTTCTGAAAAACTGTTTTTT
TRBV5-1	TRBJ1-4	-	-	CASSPQGSTNEKLFF	TGCGCCAGCAGCCCCCAGGGGAGTACTAATGAAAAACTGTTTTTT
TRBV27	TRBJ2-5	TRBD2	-	CASSFGPPPGRETQYF	TGTGCCAGCAGTTTCGGGCCCCCCCCCGGGAGGGAGACCCAGTACTTC
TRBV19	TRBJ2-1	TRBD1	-	CASSILRQGPYNEQFF	TGTGCCAGTAGTATACTCCGACAGGGACCCTACAATGAGCAGTTCTTC
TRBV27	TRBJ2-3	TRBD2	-	CASSSLSLAGTYTDTQYF	TGTGCCAGCAGTTCGCTCTCCCTAGCGGGAACCTACACAGATACGCAGTATTTT
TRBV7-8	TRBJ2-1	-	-	CASSLAPRSGHNEQFF	TGTGCCAGCAGCTTAGCGCCTAGGTCAGGGCACAATGAGCAGTTCTTC
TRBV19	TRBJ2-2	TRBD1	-	CASSIQGARTGELFF	TGTGCCAGTAGTATACAGGGGGCGCGAACCGGGGAGCTGTTTTTT
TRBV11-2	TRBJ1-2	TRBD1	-	CASSSIRAVGQANYGYTF	TGTGCCAGCAGTTCAATTAGGGCGGTTGGACAGGCTAACTATGGCTACACCTTC
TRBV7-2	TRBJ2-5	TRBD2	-	CASSLVIAGGPETQYF	TGTGCCAGCAGCTTAGTAATAGCGGGAGGGCCAGAGACCCAGTACTTC
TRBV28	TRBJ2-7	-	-	CASSPIGRGQDEQYF	TGTGCCAGCAGTCCAATCGGGAGGGGGCAGGACGAGCAGTACTTC
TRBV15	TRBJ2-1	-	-	CATSRDRGSSYNEQFF	TGTGCCACCAGCAGAGATCGGGGGAGCTCCTACAATGAGCAGTTCTTC
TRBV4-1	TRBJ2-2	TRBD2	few	CASSLGGRAGPNTGELFF	TGCGCCAGCAGCCTCGGCGGAAGAGCGGGACCGAACACCGGGGAGCTGTTTTTT
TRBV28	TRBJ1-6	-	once	CASSRFRDGGSGALHF	TGTGCCAGCAGTCGCTTCCGGGACGGCGGTAGCGGAGCCCTCCACTTT
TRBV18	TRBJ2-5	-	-	CASSPTRGIRQGQETQYF	TGTGCCAGCTCACCCACGAGAGGGATCAGGCAAGGACAAGAGACCCAGTACTTC
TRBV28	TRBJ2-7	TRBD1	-	CASTKGQGPYEQYF	TGTGCCAGCACTAAGGGACAGGGGCCATACGAGCAGTACTTC
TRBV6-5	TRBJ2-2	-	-	CASNSFFTGELFF	TGTGCCAGCAACAGTTTTTTCACCGGGGAGCTGTTTTTT
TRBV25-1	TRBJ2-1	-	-	CASQRENSYNEQFF	TGTGCCAGTCAACGGGAGAATAGCTACAATGAGCAGTTCTTC
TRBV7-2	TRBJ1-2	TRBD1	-	CASSPGTGAGYTF	TGTGCCAGCAGCCCCGGGACAGGGGCCGGCTACACCTTC
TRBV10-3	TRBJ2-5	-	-	CAISEGLLQETQYF	TGTGCCATCAGTGAGGGACTCCTCCAAGAGACCCAGTACTTC
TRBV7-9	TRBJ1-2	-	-	CASYDYGYTF	TGTGCCTCGTATGACTATGGCTACACCTTC
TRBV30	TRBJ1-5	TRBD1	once	CAWSRGQGIQPQHF	TGTGCCTGGAGTCGGGGACAGGGCATTCAGCCCCAGCATTTT
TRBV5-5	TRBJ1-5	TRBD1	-	CASSAYYRGQPQHF	TGTGCCAGCAGCGCCTATTACAGGGGCCAGCCCCAGCATTTT
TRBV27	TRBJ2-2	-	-	CASSQKGRGSGELFF	TGTGCCAGCAGTCAAAAGGGCAGGGGTTCCGGGGAGCTGTTTTTT
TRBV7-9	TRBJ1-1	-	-	CASSGGGEAFF	TGTGCCAGCAGCGGCGGGGGGGAGGCTTTCTTT
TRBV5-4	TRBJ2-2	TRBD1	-	CASSLGQGNTGELFF	TGTGCCAGCAGCCTAGGACAGGGTAACACCGGGGAGCTGTTTTTT
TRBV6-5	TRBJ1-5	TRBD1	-	CASSPGTGDQPQHF	TGTGCCAGCAGTCCGGGGACAGGGGATCAGCCCCAGCATTTT
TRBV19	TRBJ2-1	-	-	CASTTVGGASDQEQFF	TGTGCCAGTACCACTGTCGGAGGGGCCTCCGATCAAGAGCAGTTCTTC
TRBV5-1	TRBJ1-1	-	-	CASSSGFPPNTEAFF	TGCGCCAGCAGCTCAGGGTTCCCCCCGAACACTGAAGCTTTCTTT
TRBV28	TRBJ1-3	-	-	CASSLFYGDSGNTIYF	TGTGCCAGCAGTTTGTTCTACGGAGACTCTGGAAACACCATATATTTT
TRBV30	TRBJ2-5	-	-	CAWSDLRGLSTQYF	TGTGCCTGGAGTGATCTGAGGGGGTTGTCGACCCAGTACTTC
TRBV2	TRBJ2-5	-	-	CASSGLAETQYF	TGTGCCAGCAGTGGGCTAGCGGAGACCCAGTACTTC